This T cell receptor beta chain was sequenced in a study of control samples from healthy donors and cancer patients. This clone was found once. Trimming shortened V by 7 bases and J by 0 bases, and 12 bases separated the two germline ends. The length of the CDR3 is 14 residues. Germline V lookup: CDR1 MNHEY, CDR2 SVGAGI. TCRdb keeps only in-frame clones here, not all; method: immunoSEQ multiplex PCR. The top ten hold 14% of the sample, which has approximately 90,000 clones, 88% seen once. The receptor was isolated from a woman in her 70s in good health. The sample comprised blood. This chain links TRBV6-5 with TRBJ1-1; D not certain. CDR3 sequence reads: CASIRLGMNTEAFF. CDR3 DNA: TGTGCCAGCATTAGACTTGGGATGAACACTGAAGCTTTCTTT.